This record looks at one T cell receptor (beta chain) sequence and its context. No antigen is known for it. A read error may produce the germline difference seen at one junction end. Amplified TCR beta CDR3 regions came from RNA transcripts. HTBI primers were used for first-round RT-PCR of the TCR CDR3. In TCRdb, the multiplex PCR reads were re-called with MiXCR into one record per CDR3 protein. Among around 540,000 distinct CDR3 sequences, about 43% were seen once, and the ten largest hold approximately 8.2%. This sample stems from a study of T cells in Graves' hyperthyroidism and ophthalmopathy. Study conclusions and caveats: Most thyroid clonotypes expanded above 0.001 appeared in blood too. The model predicted ophthalmopathy a median around six months before onset.

Across 18 months, stable Graves' hyperthyroidism was marked by no progression to ophthalmopathy. Disease duration under 2 months; hyperthyroidism patients were aged 18 to 65. This TCR was recovered from a woman aged 18 to 35 with Graves' hyperthyroidism. Sample: peripheral blood or thyroid tissue (not recorded which).

The CDR3 reads CASSQAGGGDRAETQYF. The DNA of the CDR3 is TGCGCCAGCAGCCAGGCCGGGGGAGGGGACAGGGCGGAGACCCAGTACTTC. The rearrangement joins TRBV7-8 to TRBJ2-5; 9 bases are a match to TRBD1. CDR1 is SGHVS and CDR2 is FQNEAQ in the germline V gene. The length of the CDR3 is 17 residues.